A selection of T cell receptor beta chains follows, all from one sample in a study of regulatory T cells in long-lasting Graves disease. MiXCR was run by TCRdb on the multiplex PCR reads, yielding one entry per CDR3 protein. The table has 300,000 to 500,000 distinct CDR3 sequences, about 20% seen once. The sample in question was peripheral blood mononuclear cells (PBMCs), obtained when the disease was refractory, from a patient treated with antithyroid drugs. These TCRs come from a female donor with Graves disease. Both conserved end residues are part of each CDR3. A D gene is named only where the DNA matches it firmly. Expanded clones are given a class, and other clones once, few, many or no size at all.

CAWSFRGNQPQHF	TGTGCCTGGAGTTTCAGAGGCAATCAGCCCCAGCATTTT	-	TRBV30	TRBJ1-5	-
CSAAGASTDTQYF	TGCAGTGCTGCGGGAGCTAGCACAGATACGCAGTATTTT	TRBD2	TRBV20-1	TRBJ2-3	-
CASSLTSRTLGTYEQYF	TGTGCCAGCAGCCTCACATCTAGGACCTTGGGGACCTACGAGCAGTACTTC	-	TRBV4-2	TRBJ2-7	few
CASYSGGAFF	TGTGCCAGCTACTCGGGGGGAGCTTTCTTT	-	TRBV6-1	TRBJ1-1	-
CAISERLAGGSGANVLTF	TGTGCCATCAGTGAGCGACTAGCGGGAGGCTCTGGGGCCAACGTCCTGACTTTC	TRBD2	TRBV10-3	TRBJ2-6	-
CASIDRTASGEQYF	TGTGCCAGCATAGATAGGACAGCGTCTGGGGAGCAGTACTTC	-	TRBV2	TRBJ2-7	-
CASSPHLAVDEQFF	TGTGCCAGCAGCCCCCACCTAGCGGTCGATGAGCAGTTCTTC	TRBD2	TRBV7-2	TRBJ2-1	-
CASSPGLGSYEQCF	TGTGCCAGCAGTCCGGGACTAGGGTCCTACGAGCAGTGCTTC	TRBD2	TRBV12-3/TRBV12-4	TRBJ2-7	few
CASSLVKYEASYEQYF	TGTGCCAGCAGCTTAGTCAAGTACGAGGCGTCCTACGAGCAGTACTTC	-	TRBV11-1	TRBJ2-7	-
CASSTLPTGPSPYGYTF	TGTGCCAGCAGTACTCTCCCAACAGGACCGAGCCCTTATGGCTACACCTTC	-	TRBV12-3/TRBV12-4	TRBJ1-2	many
CASSEGLAGAVRDEQFF	TGTGCCAGCAGTGAGGGGCTAGCGGGAGCGGTTAGGGATGAGCAGTTCTTC	TRBD2	TRBV2	TRBJ2-1	few
CASSQDETSGRIYEQYF	TGCGCCAGCAGCCAAGATGAGACTAGCGGGCGGATCTACGAGCAGTACTTC	TRBD2	TRBV4-1	TRBJ2-7	-
CASSPGLTPRNQETQYF	TGCGCCAGCAGCCCGGGACTGACTCCGCGGAACCAAGAGACCCAGTACTTC	-	TRBV5-1	TRBJ2-5	-
CASSMGQGANTGELFF	TGTGCCAGTAGTATGGGTCAGGGGGCGAACACCGGGGAGCTGTTTTTT	TRBD1	TRBV19	TRBJ2-2	-
CASSFTGTSGGEEQYF	TGCGCCAGCAGCTTCACCGGGACTAGCGGGGGAGAAGAGCAGTACTTC	TRBD2	TRBV5-1	TRBJ2-7	few
CASSIGDLNTEAFF	TGTGCCAGCAGCATAGGGGATTTGAACACTGAAGCTTTCTTT	-	TRBV5-4	TRBJ1-1	-
CAWDRGGGTGELFF	TGTGCCTGGGACAGGGGAGGGGGCACCGGGGAGCTGTTTTTT	-	TRBV30	TRBJ2-2	few
CASSLNGNPEDGYTF	TGTGCCAGCTCACTTAATGGGAATCCGGAAGATGGCTACACCTTC	-	TRBV18	TRBJ1-2	many
CASSYPGTSTSNTGELFF	TGTGCCAGCAGTTACCCGGGGACTAGCACCTCGAACACCGGGGAGCTGTTTTTT	TRBD2	TRBV6-2/TRBV6-3	TRBJ2-2	many
CASSLNTGVDGYTF	TGCGCCAGCAGCTTGAACACAGGGGTTGACGGCTACACCTTC	TRBD1	TRBV5-1	TRBJ1-2	many
CASSLAAGANEQFF	TGTGCCAGCAGCTTAGCGGCGGGAGCCAATGAGCAGTTCTTC	TRBD2	TRBV7-2	TRBJ2-1	few
CASSLEGVRRVETQYF	TGCGCCAGCAGCTTGGAGGGGGTGAGGCGGGTGGAGACCCAGTACTTC	-	TRBV5-1	TRBJ2-5	-
CASGLAPGQETQYF	TGTGCCAGCGGATTGGCACCAGGCCAAGAGACCCAGTACTTC	-	TRBV6-1	TRBJ2-5	once
CASSTTANSGNTIYF	TGTGCCAGCAGCACAACAGCCAACTCTGGAAACACCATATATTTT	-	TRBV11-2	TRBJ1-3	-
CSVDPGDNTEAFF	TGCAGCGTTGACCCCGGGGATAACACTGAAGCTTTCTTT	-	TRBV29-1	TRBJ1-1	many
CASSPRDTWGSQYF	TGTGCCAGCAGTCCCCGGGACACCTGGGGGTCCCAGTACTTC	-	TRBV6-1	TRBJ2-5	many
CASSLGTTPDYGYTF	TGCGCCAGCAGCTTGGGGACCACCCCCGACTATGGCTACACCTTC	-	TRBV5-1	TRBJ1-2	few
CAIEGSGYTF	TGTGCCATCGAAGGGAGTGGCTACACCTTC	-	TRBV27	TRBJ1-2	many
CSVEPDSLPYGYTF	TGCAGCGTTGAACCGGACAGCCTTCCCTATGGCTACACCTTC	-	TRBV29-1	TRBJ1-2	many
CASSLETGGSYEQYF	TGCGCCAGCAGCTTGGAGACAGGGGGATCCTACGAGCAGTACTTC	TRBD1	TRBV5-1	TRBJ2-7	-
CASRPAGTYEQYF	TGTGCCAGCAGGCCAGCGGGAACCTACGAGCAGTACTTC	TRBD2	TRBV6-1	TRBJ2-7	few
CASSLNPGGETQYF	TGTGCCAGCAGCCTGAACCCTGGCGGAGAGACCCAGTACTTC	-	TRBV7-2	TRBJ2-5	many
CSVGGGQGRYEQYF	TGCAGCGTTGGGGGGGGACAGGGCAGATACGAGCAGTACTTC	TRBD1	TRBV29-1	TRBJ2-7	many
CASSLGQAINTEAFF	TGTGCCAGCAGCCTTGGACAGGCCATAAACACTGAAGCTTTCTTT	TRBD1	TRBV4-2	TRBJ1-1	few
CASSWGGSNQPQHF	TGTGCCAGCAGCTGGGGGGGGAGCAATCAGCCCCAGCATTTT	-	TRBV11-2	TRBJ1-5	many
CASSLFYSGGSDTQYF	TGTGCCAGCAGTTTGTTTTATTCCGGTGGGTCCGATACGCAGTATTTT	-	TRBV27	TRBJ2-3	-
CASSPRAASKEQYF	TGTGCCAGCTCACCAAGGGCAGCTTCTAAGGAGCAGTACTTC	-	TRBV18	TRBJ2-7	few
CSARDLRGSNQPQHF	TGCAGTGCTAGAGATCTGAGGGGGAGCAATCAGCCCCAGCATTTT	-	TRBV20-1	TRBJ1-5	-
CASSFVGKGETQYF	TGTGCCAGCAGTTTTGTGGGCAAGGGGGAGACCCAGTACTTC	-	TRBV12-3/TRBV12-4	TRBJ2-5	-
CASTRPLETQYF	TGTGCCAGCACCCGACCGCTGGAGACCCAGTACTTC	-	TRBV7-2	TRBJ2-5	few
CATSDSLAQQRSYNEQFF	TGTGCCACCAGTGATTCCTTAGCGCAACAACGCTCCTACAATGAGCAGTTCTTC	-	TRBV24-1	TRBJ2-1	-
CASSPHEVTSGSLRLYRQYF	TGTGCCAGCAGTCCGCACGAAGTAACTAGCGGGAGCCTCCGGCTCTATAGGCAGTACTTC	TRBD2	TRBV12-3/TRBV12-4	TRBJ2-7	few
CASSPGLAYNEQFF	TGTGCCAGCAGCCCGGGACTAGCTTACAATGAGCAGTTCTTC	TRBD2	TRBV7-2	TRBJ2-1	few
CASSLWIGGGDQPQHF	TGTGCCAGCAGTTTATGGATAGGGGGCGGGGATCAGCCCCAGCATTTT	TRBD1	TRBV28	TRBJ1-5	many
CASSQGPSSYGYTF	TGTGCCAGCAGCCAAGGACCGTCTTCCTATGGCTACACCTTC	-	TRBV14	TRBJ1-2	few